The sequence of this TCR beta chain was determined in a study of cytomegalovirus exposure and HLA in healthy donors (TCRdb year 2017). Looking at the study overall: An earlier analysis of some 620 of the donors reported 276 Gb of sequence data and 90 million to 120 million unique TCR beta sequences obtained from about 170 million T cells. An early release that covered roughly 600 HLA-typed donors contained approximately 320 gigabases of sequencing data and tens of millions of unique TCR sequences. Of the approximately 400 genotyped donors, 81% were placed in the genetic ancestry cluster associated with self-reported Caucasian donors. The aim of the study was to test whether cataloging public T cell receptors could identify signatures of past pathogen exposure. The study profiled the T cell repertoires of about 640 subjects by immunosequencing and related them to cytomegalovirus serostatus. In addition to the first cohort of 666 subjects, a separate validation cohort of approximately 130 different subjects was used. The study combined high-throughput TCR immunosequencing, statistical association of individual TCRs with disease status, and machine learning to predict cytomegalovirus infection status. A later analysis re-examined previously published TCR beta repertoires from roughly 720 donors and added high-resolution HLA genotyping to investigate patterns of TCR occurrence. The later analysis used no new phenotypic data to find candidate immune exposures, relying instead on TCR beta sequences and their occurrence across donors. An earlier analysis of 500 to 750 of the donors applied high-throughput TCR beta sequencing to assess whether each TCR beta V gene segment acted as functional or pseudogenic. Alongside the repertoire data, information on donor age, sex, ethnicity and CMV serostatus was compiled. A later genetic analysis used genome-wide SNP genotypes for about three fifths of the 666 donors, treating that subset as a discovery cohort. All discovery cohort repertoires had been generated on a single sequencing platform. HLA typing covered class I and class II loci at four-digit resolution. The number of typed donors differed by locus: about 620-630 for A, B, C, DRB1 and DQB1; 500 to 550 for DQA1; about 600 for DPA1; and roughly 470 for DPB1. Because of strong linkage in the cohort, roughly five DR-DQ haplotypes were treated as single units for association and clustering. Among about 400 genotyped donors of the cohort, an average of roughly 230,000 unique TCR beta nucleotide sequences was sequenced per donor, of which roughly 17% were non-productive.

The cohort comprised fewer than 700 healthy bone marrow donors. All cohort members were sampled while nominally healthy, although unrecorded immune exposures were likely present. The donor tested CMV seronegative and was one of the 352 seronegative cohort members. A peripheral blood sample was provided by each donor, and peripheral blood mononuclear cells were used for TCR beta sequencing. Genomic DNA was extracted from the blood cell samples with the Qiagen DNeasy Blood Extraction Kit. The CDR3 measures 12 amino acids from cysteine to phenylalanine. Solely the CDR3 DNA is kept, with 36 bases framed from the first base. The germline ends are 10 bases apart after V is trimmed by 6 bases and J by 4 bases. CDR1 and CDR2 are read off the germline V gene as SNHLY and FYNNEI. Library creation used the immunoSEQ multiplex PCR assay. The multiplex PCR relied on a mix of 60 forward primers for TCR Vbeta segments and 13 reverse primers for TCR Jbeta segments. Amplification of the CDR3 region of rearranged TCR beta genes was performed with a multiplex PCR assay on genomic DNA. The amplified TCR beta libraries were sequenced on the Illumina HiSeq System as 87-base-pair reads. Concerning the study's data processing: Across the 500 to 750 repertoires, a later analysis counted 75 million to 90 million unique TCR beta chains, 9 million to 14 million of which were shared by at least two donors. A nearest-neighbor algorithm error-corrected the raw reads and collapsed the reads into unique sequences, merging closely related sequences to remove PCR and sequencing errors. CDR3 sequences were aligned to IMGT reference sequences to assign V, D and J gene segments. For a sequence to be retained, a match of at least six nucleotides was required to both a V gene segment and a J gene segment. A rearrangement counted as productive if the CDR3 had no stop codons and remained in frame with V and J, and every other rearrangement counted as non-productive. Following IMGT convention, CDR3 was defined as the stretch from the second conserved V-encoded cysteine to the conserved J-encoded phenylalanine. In an earlier analysis of more than 550 of the donors, sequences lacking an unambiguous match to a single V gene segment were excluded. An earlier analysis of a few hundred of the donors classified V segments as functional when productive rearrangements were above 56.7% and as segregating when the standard deviation between donors was above 5%. To diagnose cytomegalovirus status from the catalog of TCR beta chain sequences, a statistical classification framework was built. A later analysis assigned V and J genes by comparing TCR nucleotide sequences with IMGT/GENE-DB human TR gene sequences. The TCRdist pipeline was used in a later analysis to assign CDR3 sequences and most-parsimonious VDJ recombination scenarios. A later analysis defined each TCR beta chain by its CDR3 amino acid sequence plus V-gene family, and excluded reads lacking a unique V-gene family. In a later analysis, 450 to 600 highly shared, low-generation-probability nucleotide sequences were removed to address suspected cross-contamination and a sequencing artifact. In a later analysis, a clonal expansion index for each public chain was calculated from normalized within-repertoire ranks of inferred template counts. In a later analysis, generation probabilities were computed using a VDJ recombination model fitted to out-of-frame rearrangements, and the results were checked against IGoR. In a later analysis, TCR-TCR, TCR-HLA and TCR-CMV co-occurrence was scored with hypergeometric tests, and a repertoire-size bias correction was applied to TCR pairs. In a later analysis, false discovery rates were estimated by permuting HLA or CMV assignments 20 times. In a later analysis, co-occurring TCRs were grouped with DBSCAN, and TCRdist sequence similarity was added when clustering was performed within HLA-allele-positive subsets. For co-occurrence clustering, repertoires with fewer than 30,000 or more than 120,000 public chains were excluded, along with five repertoires with anomalous nucleotide sharing. TCRdb retrieved this table from immuneACCESS and kept in-frame rearrangements only. Not all clones are present; in checked studies, unresolved V genes account for under half, and no reason is known for the remainder. The DNA was the basis for D and trimming; V, J and clone size are from that table. The sample includes some 120,000 clones, with almost 85% observed a single time. Of the sample, around 1.6% falls within the top ten clones.

A single count supports this clone. Its antigen remains undetermined. The sample holds no much larger clone one base away, and base qualities are not on file. The paper's findings and limits, for the study overall: Some IMGT-functional V segments, including TRBV6-2 and TRBV6-3, could not be told apart with the 87-base-pair reads, so those segments were excluded. A later genetic analysis reported fewer N-insertions in productive TCRs among donors in an Asian-associated ancestry cluster than the approximately 700-donor mean. The cohort was sequenced for TCR beta chains only, and without alpha or paired-chain data the features that could be detected were limited. V-gene and J-gene trimming of TCR beta chains was associated with a missense DCLRE1C variant in a later genetic analysis, and the association was replicated in an independent cohort. Linkage disequilibrium might explain the correlated functional status among segregating V segments, but an unknown experimental factor could not be excluded. About 17 rarely observed V segments, including chromosome 9 orphons, were excluded from the earlier analysis of some 590 of the donors because counts were too low. A later analysis found that most CMV-associated TCR beta chains appeared HLA-restricted, with HLA associations seemingly driven largely by CMV exposure. HLA typing was unavailable for some donors at each locus, so association tests used only the typed subset. Most TCR sequences were seen in very few donors, while some public TCRs were found in many individuals. Cytomegalovirus status was reported to be diagnosed by the classifier with high specificity and sensitivity in both the original and validation cohorts. According to the authors, the approach could potentially be generalized to other disease states and immunological phenotypes. According to a later analysis, parvovirus B19, influenza, CMV and Epstein-Barr virus appeared linked to several top co-occurrence clusters. According to a later analysis, TCR association rates differed among HLA loci, with DRB1 alleles showing the most associated TCRs and HLA-C alleles showing the fewest. In a later analysis, HLA-associated TCR beta chains showed more clonal expansion and lower generation probabilities than non-associated chains that were equally common. Assigning TCR associations to individual alleles was difficult when HLA alleles, especially DR and DQ, strongly co-occurred. In vitro tests confirmed that a few of the cytomegalovirus-associated TCR beta chains recognize cytomegalovirus antigens. The study listed 164 TCR beta chains as associated with cytomegalovirus. Roughly uniform sequencing depth across donors was assumed in presence/absence analyses, although this assumption may not hold. A cluster of highly shared sequence variants was judged likely to represent a technical artifact of the sequencing pipeline. Broadly in line with IMGT annotations, most TCR beta V segments showed up in productive rearrangements about 87% or about 30% of the time in an earlier analysis of about 500 of the donors. A later analysis associated 16,951 TCR beta sequences with specific HLA alleles at a false discovery rate of 0.05. CMV serostatus was the only immune exposure information available for the cohort. A further reported finding was that TCR beta sequences accurately predicted the HLA-A and HLA-B alleles for most subjects in the first cohort.

Source material: PBMCs. This receptor chain uses TRBV2 and TRBJ2-7; the D region possibly corresponds to TRBD1 (6 bases align). The TCR sequence derives from a woman aged 18-29 years in good health and CMV-seronegative. The nucleotide sequence is given as TGTGCCAGCAGCCTGACAGGTTACGAGCAGTACTTC. Its coded protein is CASSLTGYEQYF.